Listed here are 8 T cell receptor beta chains from one sample, sequenced in a study of a mutant IDH1 vaccine in newly diagnosed glioma. The method was immunoSEQ multiplex PCR; TCRdb's version includes in-frame clones alone and lacks a portion of them. The sample shows approximately 62,000 clones, 84% of them seen only once. Sample time point: week 35, safety follow-up. Doses of 300 ug of mutant IDH1 20-mer peptide were given with topical imiquimod. No antigen has been identified for these receptors. This specimen was PBMCs, taken from a glioma patient whose treatment included an IDH1 peptide vaccine. These receptors originate from a man aged 30 to 45 with glioma.

The J gene is TRBJ1-4, the V gene TRBV18, with TRBD1 matching 9 bases. V shed 2 bases and J 4 bases; nucleotides not matched to a gene: 5. The CDR3 length is 16 residues. Germline values: CDR1 KGHSH, CDR2 LQKENI. Here the CDR3 DNA reads TGTGCCAGCTCACCAGTCCCGGGACAGGGTAATGAAAAACTGTTTTTT. Encoded protein: CASSPVPGQGNEKLFF.

The chain recombines TRBV28 with TRBJ1-5; no firm D call. Germline CDR1 and CDR2: MDHEN and SYDVKM. Trimming removed 6 bases from V and 0 bases from J, with 3 bases in between. The length of the CDR3 is 12 residues. The CDR3 DNA reads TGTGCCAGCAGGGTTAGCAATCAGCCCCAGCATTTT. As protein: CASRVSNQPQHF.

This chain uses TRBV7-8 with TRBJ2-7; D may be TRBD1 or TRBD2 (6 bases each). Trimming removed 2 bases from V and 2 bases from J, with 22 bases in between. The CDR3 runs to 18 residues. Germline CDR1 is SGHVS and CDR2 is FQNEAQ. The CDR3 protein is CASSLILGEAGETYEQYF. The CDR3 DNA reads as TGTGCCAGCAGCTTAATCCTTGGGGAGGCAGGGGAAACCTACGAGCAGTACTTC.

The chain carries TRBV19 and TRBJ1-5; D perhaps matches TRBD1 (5 bases). The germline V gene has CDR1 LNHDA and CDR2 SQIVND (reference sequence). V lost 3 bases and J lost 7, with 10 bases in between. There are 13 residues in the CDR3. The CDR3: CASSIPGGQPQHF. CDR3 DNA sequence: TGTGCCAGTAGTATCCCCGGGGGGCAGCCCCAGCATTTT.

In its sample, this clone was seen once. The chain joins TRBV27 to TRBJ1-2; TRBD1 agrees at 11 bases. V dropped 1 base and J dropped 8; count of bases not matched to a gene: 9. Looked up from germline, CDR1 is MNHEY and CDR2 is SMNVEV (reference sequence). The CDR3 is made up of 16 amino acids. Written as DNA, the CDR3 is TGTGCCAGCAGTTTATTACCGGGACAGGGGGGTGAGGGCTACACCTTC. It codes for CASSLLPGQGGEGYTF.

The chain is built from TRBV7-2 and TRBJ1-4; 9 positions agree with TRBD1. Trimming took 5 bases from V and 10 from J; bases not matched to a gene: 11. Germline CDR1 is SGHTA and CDR2 is FQGNSA. This CDR3 spans 15 amino acids. The CDR3 loop reads CASSEPGQGFGKLFF. The DNA of the CDR3 is TGTGCCAGCAGCGAACCGGGACAGGGTTTTGGAAAACTGTTTTTT. Supplemented by reference TRBV7-2 and TRBJ1-4, the full variable domain reads GAGVSQSPSNKVTEKGKDVELRCDPISGHTALYWYRQSLGQGLEFLIYFQGNSAPDKSGLPSDRFSAERTGGSVSTLTIQRTQQEDSAVYLCASSEPGQGFGKLFFGSGTQLSVL.

This chain uses TRBV19 with TRBJ1-5, with a tentative D call TRBD1 (5 bases). Looked up from germline, CDR1 is LNHDA and CDR2 is SQIVND (reference sequence). Trimming removed 8 bases at V and 7 bases at J, with 15 bases between. This CDR3 comprises 13 residues. CDR3 DNA: TGTGCCAGTTGGGCCAGGCAGGGCCAGCCCCAGCATTTT. It encodes CASWARQGQPQHF.

The V gene is TRBV27, the J gene TRBJ1-1; a possible D gene is TRBD1 (6 bases). The V end was cut by 3 bases, the J end by 1 base, with 15 bases between. The CDR3 is 16 residues long. The V gene's germline CDR1 is MNHEY and CDR2 SMNVEV (reference sequence). The CDR3 loop reads CASSFLQGGRNTEAFF. The CDR3 region has the DNA TGTGCCAGCAGTTTTCTACAGGGAGGTCGGAACACTGAAGCTTTCTTT.